This is a list of T cell receptor beta chains from one sample in a study of CD8 T cells in Susac syndrome. TCRdb called the immunoSEQ multiplex PCR reads again in MiXCR, with one record for every CDR3 protein. The sample carries 140,000 to 150,000 distinct CDR3 sequences, 85% to 95% recorded once. The material sequenced was CD4+ T cells from PBMCs. Source of these receptors: a human donor with multiple sclerosis. Each CDR3 is given with its conserved first and last residue. A D gene is named only where the DNA matches it firmly. Rows may omit the clone size; those that give it use once, few, many or a size class.

j_call,v_call,clone_size,d_call,cdr3_nt,cdr3_aa
TRBJ1-4,TRBV4-3,-,TRBD1,TGCGCCAGCAGCCCGCGGTCCGGGACAGGGGGTGAAAAACTGTTTTTT,CASSPRSGTGGEKLFF
TRBJ1-1,TRBV5-1,-,-,TGCGCCAGCAGCACAAGGCCCAGACAGGTAAACACTGAAGCTTTCTTT,CASSTRPRQVNTEAFF
TRBJ1-1,TRBV20-1,-,TRBD1,TGCAGTGCTAGAAAGGGGGCCCAGAACACTGAAGCTTTCTTT,CSARKGAQNTEAFF
TRBJ2-3,TRBV29-1,-,TRBD2,TGCAGCGCCGCGGGAGTGGGGACAGATACGCAGTATTTT,CSAAGVGTDTQYF
TRBJ2-3,TRBV20-1,-,-,TGCAGTGCTAGAGTGCAGGGAAGGGATTGGGATGTGGATACGCAGTATTTT,CSARVQGRDWDVDTQYF
TRBJ1-1,TRBV9,-,-,TGTGCCAGCAGCGTAGGACAGTTGAACACTGAAGCTTTCTTT,CASSVGQLNTEAFF
TRBJ2-1,TRBV5-1,-,TRBD2,TGCGCCAGCAGCGCTAGCGGGAGCCACAATGAGCAGTTCTTC,CASSASGSHNEQFF
TRBJ2-3,TRBV20-1,-,-,TGCAGTGCTCTTCCCCCAGACAGGTTCACAGATACGCAGTATTTT,CSALPPDRFTDTQYF
TRBJ2-5,TRBV6-5,-,TRBD2,TGTGCCAGCAGTTACTGGTCGAGCGGGAGCCGGGAGACCCAGTACTTC,CASSYWSSGSRETQYF
TRBJ1-6,TRBV30,-,-,TGTGCCTCACCACCCCTCCACTTT,CASPPLHF
TRBJ2-3,TRBV7-2,few,-,TGTGCCAGCAGCTTGGAGGTAGCCGTCAGCACAGATACGCAGTATTTT,CASSLEVAVSTDTQYF
TRBJ2-5,TRBV20-1,-,-,TGCAGTGCCGCACAAGAGACCCAGTACTTC,CSAAQETQYF
TRBJ1-5,TRBV20-1,-,-,TGCAGTGCTAGAGGACGGGGAAGTCAGCCCCAGCATTTT,CSARGRGSQPQHF
TRBJ2-4,TRBV20-1,-,TRBD2,TGCAGTGCTAGAGAGGGTTTAAGCGGGAGGGAAGCCAAAAACATTCAGTACTTC,CSAREGLSGREAKNIQYF
TRBJ2-2,TRBV15,-,TRBD1,TGTGCCACCAGGAAGGGGGCATACACCGGGGAGCTGTTTTTT,CATRKGAYTGELFF
TRBJ1-2,TRBV5-4,-,-,TGTGCCAGCAGCTTGGCCAGGCGCGGTGAGAGAAATGGCTACACCTTC,CASSLARRGERNGYTF
TRBJ2-1,TRBV3-1,-,TRBD2,TGTGCCAGCAGCCAAGATACGCTAGCGGGAGATGAGCAGTTCTTC,CASSQDTLAGDEQFF
TRBJ1-5,TRBV19,-,-,TGTGCCAGTAATATTAAGGGATCAAGGAATGGTCAGCCCCAGCATTTT,CASNIKGSRNGQPQHF
TRBJ2-1,TRBV24-1,-,-,TGTGCCACCAGTGATTTTCGACAGCTCAATGAGCAGTTCTTC,CATSDFRQLNEQFF
TRBJ2-7,TRBV27,-,TRBD2,TGTGCCAGCAGTTCCCTAGCGGGAGGGCCGTACGAGCAGTACTTC,CASSSLAGGPYEQYF
TRBJ2-5,TRBV28,-,TRBD1,TGTGCCAGCAGTTGGCTGGGGACAGGGGGTGGGACCCAGTACTTC,CASSWLGTGGGTQYF
TRBJ1-1,TRBV5-1,-,TRBD1,TGCGCCAGCAGCTTGGGACAGGGAATTGGCATGAACACTGAAGCTTTCTTT,CASSLGQGIGMNTEAFF
TRBJ2-1,TRBV20-1,-,-,TGCAGTGCTAGAGATGAAGGGAAATCCTACAATGAGCAGTTCTTC,CSARDEGKSYNEQFF
TRBJ1-3,TRBV29-1,-,-,TGCAGCGTCGCCGGCCCTCAAGGAAACACCATATATTTT,CSVAGPQGNTIYF
TRBJ1-2,TRBV6-6,-,-,TGTGCCAGCAGTTACTCGAGTCGGCAGGGATCGAAGGGCTACACCTTC,CASSYSSRQGSKGYTF
TRBJ2-7,TRBV29-1,-,-,TGCAGCGTTGGGCATACAGTTGACTACGAGCAGTACTTC,CSVGHTVDYEQYF
TRBJ1-6,TRBV20-1,-,-,TGCAGTGCTAGAGATCCAGGGGCTAATTCACCCCTCCACTTT,CSARDPGANSPLHF
TRBJ2-2,TRBV12-3/TRBV12-4,once,-,TGTGCCAGCAGCCAAGGGGCAGCGAACACCGGGGAGCTGTTTTTT,CASSQGAANTGELFF
TRBJ2-3,TRBV4-2,-,-,TGTGCCAGCAGCCAAGATTCGCAGGGAATGGGGACAGATACGCAGTATTTT,CASSQDSQGMGTDTQYF
TRBJ2-7,TRBV7-9,-,-,TGTGCCACTCGGACTGGGGGCGAGCAGTACTTC,CATRTGGEQYF
TRBJ2-3,TRBV24-1,-,-,TGTGCCACCAGTGATAACCTACGGAACACAGATACGCAGTATTTT,CATSDNLRNTDTQYF
TRBJ1-5,TRBV14,-,-,TGTGCCAGCAGCCAAGGGCACAGTCAGCCCCAGCATTTT,CASSQGHSQPQHF
TRBJ1-1,TRBV29-1,-,-,TGCAGCGTTGCGGGACTCCGAAACACTGAAGCTTTCTTT,CSVAGLRNTEAFF
TRBJ2-5,TRBV4-3,-,TRBD2,TGCGCCAGCAGCCCACGGGTAGCGGGGGGTCAAGAGACCCAGTACTTC,CASSPRVAGGQETQYF
TRBJ2-2,TRBV12-3/TRBV12-4,-,TRBD2,TGTGCCAGCAGTTCCCTGCGGGGGGGGAACACCGGGGAGCTGTTTTTT,CASSSLRGGNTGELFF
TRBJ2-7,TRBV20-1,-,-,TGCAGTGCTAGCCAGCTTTCCTACGAGCAGTACTTC,CSASQLSYEQYF
TRBJ1-5,TRBV30,-,-,TGTGCCTGGAGTACCAATAGCAATCAGCCCCAGCATTTT,CAWSTNSNQPQHF
TRBJ1-1,TRBV2,-,TRBD1,TGTGCCAGCCGACAGGGGCTGATGAACACTGAAGCTTTCTTT,CASRQGLMNTEAFF
TRBJ1-2,TRBV29-1,-,TRBD1,TGCAGCGTTGTGGGGACAGAGGTCTATGGCTACACCTTC,CSVVGTEVYGYTF
TRBJ2-3,TRBV29-1,once,-,TGCAGCGTTGGGGCCAGCGGATCAGATACGCAGTATTTT,CSVGASGSDTQYF
TRBJ2-5,TRBV20-1,-,-,TGCAGTGCTGGACTGAACCAAGAGACCCAGTACTTC,CSAGLNQETQYF
TRBJ1-6,TRBV12-3/TRBV12-4,-,-,TGTGCCAGCAGTTTCGGGCAGGGCAATTCACCCCTCCACTTT,CASSFGQGNSPLHF
TRBJ2-3,TRBV27,-,TRBD2,TGTGCCAGCAGTGCAGGCTCCCCTAGCGGGAGCACAGATACGCAGTATTTT,CASSAGSPSGSTDTQYF
TRBJ2-1,TRBV13,-,TRBD2,TGTGCCAGCAGCTCTACGCCAAAGACTAGCGTCTCCTACAATGAGCAGTTCTTC,CASSSTPKTSVSYNEQFF
TRBJ2-5,TRBV12-3/TRBV12-4,-,-,TGTGCCAGCAGTTTCGGAAGCCAAGAGACCCAGTACTTC,CASSFGSQETQYF
TRBJ2-1,TRBV6-6,few,TRBD2,TGTGCCAGCAGCCCGGGGGGTAGTTTCTACAATGAGCAGTTCTTC,CASSPGGSFYNEQFF
TRBJ2-2,TRBV25-1,-,-,TGTGCCAGCAGAGCCTGGGGGGACACCGGGGAGCTGTTTTTT,CASRAWGDTGELFF
TRBJ2-7,TRBV28,-,-,TGTGCCAGCATGGCAGGGGTCTCCTACGAGCAGTACTTC,CASMAGVSYEQYF
TRBJ2-3,TRBV6-1,-,TRBD2,TGTGCCAGCAGGCTAGCGGCCATAGATACGCAGTATTTT,CASRLAAIDTQYF
TRBJ1-1,TRBV3-1,-,-,TGTGCCAGCAGCCAGAGTGCCGTGGGGTTCGAAGCTTTCTTT,CASSQSAVGFEAFF
TRBJ2-3,TRBV12-3/TRBV12-4,-,-,TGTGCCAGCAGGGAACGTGTGACGCAGTATTTT,CASRERVTQYF
TRBJ1-1,TRBV11-3,-,-,TGTGCCAGCAGCTTAGGTGGAGGGCCCAACACTGAAGCTTTCTTT,CASSLGGGPNTEAFF
TRBJ1-1,TRBV29-1,-,-,TGCAGCGTCCAGGGAGAGACCACTGAAGCTTTCTTT,CSVQGETTEAFF